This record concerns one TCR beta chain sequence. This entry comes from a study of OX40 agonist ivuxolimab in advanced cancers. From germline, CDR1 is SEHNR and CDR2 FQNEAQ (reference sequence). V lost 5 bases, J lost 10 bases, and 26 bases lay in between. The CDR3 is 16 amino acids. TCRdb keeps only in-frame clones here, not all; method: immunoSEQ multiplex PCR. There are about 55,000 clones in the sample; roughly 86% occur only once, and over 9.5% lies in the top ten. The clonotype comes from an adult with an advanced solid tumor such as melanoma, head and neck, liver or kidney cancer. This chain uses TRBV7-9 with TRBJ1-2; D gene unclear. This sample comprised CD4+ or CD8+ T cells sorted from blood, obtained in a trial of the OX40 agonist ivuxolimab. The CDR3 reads CASSHRRASVIESYTF. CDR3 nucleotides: TGTGCCAGCAGCCATCGCAGAGCCTCGGTGATAGAATCCTACACCTTC.